What follows are 22 T cell receptor beta chains derived from one specimen sequenced in a study of blood T cell repertoires in COVID-19. Measured with immunoSEQ multiplex PCR; TCRdb has only the in-frame clones, and not every one. The table lists some 170,000 clones, 65% to 85% of them singletons. Sequencing was done on a sample of peripheral blood. The receptors were sampled from a woman aged 40 to 50 with COVID-19, enrolled during active disease.

This clone was detected only once. The V and J genes are TRBV7-3 and TRBJ2-3; 10 nucleotides align to TRBD2. V lost 5 bases to trimming and J lost 9 bases; unmatched junction nucleotides: 11. In germline, CDR1 is SGHTA, CDR2 FQGTGA. The CDR3 is 15 residues long. CDR3 nucleotide sequence: TGTGCCAGCAGCACCGGACTAGCGGAGGGGGGCACGCAGTATTTT. Protein product: CASSTGLAEGGTQYF.

The chain couples TRBV3-1 (or the pseudogene TRBV3-2) to TRBJ2-2; 9 bases are a match to TRBD1. After removal of 7 bases from V and 5 bases from J, the junction contained 8 bases not matched to a gene. Germline CDR1 is LGHDT and CDR2 is YNNKEL (reference sequence). The CDR3 spans 15 residues. CDR3 loop: CASTPQGAGTGELFF. The CDR3 nucleotides read TGTGCCAGCACCCCACAGGGGGCTGGAACCGGGGAGCTGTTTTTT.

The chain joins TRBV19 to TRBJ2-5, with 8 bases matching TRBD1. The ends lost 6 bases at V and 6 bases at J; junction bases unmatched: 15. CDR1 and CDR2 from the germline V gene are LNHDA and SQIVND (reference sequence). The CDR3 loop spans 16 amino acids. This CDR3 reads CASSPDRVEGKKTQYF. In nucleotides, the CDR3 is TGTGCCAGTAGCCCGGACAGGGTAGAGGGCAAGAAGACCCAGTACTTC.

As for this clone: The sample carries other DNA sequences with the same CDR3. CDR3 protein: CASSQDRDRVNSPLHF. DNA for the CDR3: TGCGCCAGCAGCCAAGACAGGGACAGGGTTAATTCACCCCTCCACTTT. This chain uses TRBV4-1 with TRBJ1-6; 9 bases agree with TRBD1. CDR3 length equals 16 residues. The V and J ends lost 0 bases and 6 bases, in that order; junction bases with no gene match: 3. Germline lookup yields CDR1 MGHRA and CDR2 YSYEKL.

The chain carries TRBV12-3 or TRBV12-4 and TRBJ1-3; D is unclear. The ends were cut back, 6 bases at V and 0 bases at J, with 3 bases in the middle. The CDR3 spans 12 residues. The CDR3 DNA reads as TGTGCCAGCAGCCTCTCTGGAAACACCATATATTTT. Translated, it gives CASSLSGNTIYF.

This sequence joins TRBV5-5 and TRBJ2-7; possibly TRBD2 for D (5 bases). Trimming removed 4 bases from V and 0 bases from J, with 14 bases in between. The CDR3 consists of 15 residues. Germline CDR1 and CDR2: SGHKS and YYEKEE (reference sequence). CDR3 nucleotides: TGTGCCAGCAGCGATGGCCGGAGGAGCTCCTACGAGCAGTACTTC. Its protein is CASSDGRRSSYEQYF.

This chain connects TRBV12-1 to TRBJ1-1; the tabulated D call, TRBD1, remains unverified against the DNA. TRBV12-1 is shown as a pseudogene. This CDR3 has 18 residues. The CDR3 spells CASSFAGGQGLEVTEAFF. The CDR3 DNA reads as TGTGCCAGCAGCTTTGCTGGGGGACAGGGTCTGGAGGTCACTGAAGCTTTCTTT.

The J gene is TRBJ2-2, the V gene TRBV7-3, with 11 positions matching TRBD1. V was pared by 5 bases and J by 8 bases, with 10 bases of the junction left unmatched. CDR3 length equals 16 residues. The germline gives CDR1 SGHTA, CDR2 FQGTGA. The CDR3 loop is CASSARTGGGSGELFF. In DNA, the CDR3 is TGTGCCAGCAGCGCCCGGACAGGGGGCGGTAGTGGGGAGCTGTTTTTT. Looking up the rest from reference TRBV7-3 and TRBJ2-2 gives the full variable domain: GAGVSQTPSNKVTEKGKYVELRCDPISGHTALYWYRQSLGQGPEFLIYFQGTGAADDSGLPNDRFFAVRPEGSVSTLKIQRTERGDSAVYLCASSARTGGGSGELFFGEGSRLTVL.

This clone occurred many times. The chain has TRBV5-1 and TRBJ2-1; TRBD2 matches 9 bases. The CDR3 has 16 residues. CDR1 SGHRS and CDR2 YFSETQ come from the germline V gene. With V trimmed by 3 bases and J by 6 bases, 10 bases remained unmatched. The CDR3 sequence: CASSYIAGERSNEQFF. The CDR3 region has the DNA TGCGCCAGCAGCTACATAGCGGGAGAAAGGAGCAATGAGCAGTTCTTC.

This sequence joins TRBV3-1 (or the pseudogene TRBV3-2) and TRBJ1-6; 8 nucleotides agree with TRBD1. The V and J ends lost 4 bases and 5 bases, in that order; junction bases with no gene match: 7. The germline V gene has CDR1 LGHDT and CDR2 YNNKEL (reference sequence). The CDR3 consists of 16 residues. The CDR3 DNA follows: TGTGCCAGCAGCCCAAGGGAGGGACAGGATAATTCACCCCTCCACTTT. Amino acids: CASSPREGQDNSPLHF.

The chain uses TRBV6-1 and TRBJ2-7, with TRBD1 identical over 7 bases. Germline CDR1 is MNHNS and CDR2 is SASEGT. The junction had 3 bases not matched to a gene; V was cut back by 1 base and J by 3 bases. The CDR3 has 14 residues. CDR3 bases: TGTGCCAGCAGTGAAGGAGCAGGGGGCTACGAGCAGTACTTC. It translates to CASSEGAGGYEQYF.

This chain connects TRBV28 to TRBJ1-2, with D possibly matching TRBD1 (5 bases). Germline values: CDR1 MDHEN, CDR2 SYDVKM. The CDR3 length is 14 residues. V gave up 5 bases and J gave up 4 bases, with 14 bases separating them. CDR3 sequence (DNA): TGTGCCAGCAGTAAAGGGGAGGGCCCCTATGGCTACACCTTC. It is translated as CASSKGEGPYGYTF.

The chain recombines TRBV5-5 with TRBJ1-4; a possible D gene is TRBD1 (5 bases). CDR1 and CDR2 from the germline V gene are SGHKS and YYEKEE (reference sequence). The CDR3 runs 19 residues. Trimming took off 0 bases at V and 5 bases at J, with 23 bases between the two ends. CDR3 nucleotide sequence: TGTGCCAGCAGCTTGGCCAGGGTAAACCCCATGGACGCCAATGAAAAACTGTTTTTT. Translated, it gives CASSLARVNPMDANEKLFF. The full variable domain, with the rest looked up from reference TRBV5-5 and TRBJ1-4, is DAGVTQSPTHLIKTRGQQVTLRCSPISGHKSVSWYQQVLGQGPQFIFQYYEKEERGRGNFPDRFSARQFPNYSSELNVNALLLGDSALYLCASSLARVNPMDANEKLFFGSGTQLSVL.

The genes are TRBV7-9 and TRBJ1-1; 8 bases are a match to TRBD1. V dropped 4 bases and J dropped 4; count of bases not matched to a gene: 5. Germline CDR1 reads SEHNR; CDR2 reads FQNEAQ (reference sequence). The CDR3 consists of 14 residues. The DNA of the CDR3 is TGTGCCAGCAGCTCTATTGGACAGGGCACTGAAGCTTTCTTT. Translating it yields CASSSIGQGTEAFF.

The gene calls are TRBV6-5 and TRBJ1-2; 8 bases map to TRBD1. The V gene's germline CDR1 is MNHEY and CDR2 SVGAGI. J lost 8 bases, V lost 1 base, and 9 bases had no gene match. The CDR3 runs to 15 residues. Written as DNA, the CDR3 is TGTGCCAGCAGTTACTGGGACAGGACCGAGGAAGGCTACACCTTC. Its translation is CASSYWDRTEEGYTF.

The chain uses TRBV27 and TRBJ1-4; D unresolved. Germline V gene lookup returns CDR1 MNHEY and CDR2 SMNVEV (reference sequence). CDR3 length: 16 residues. The V end lost 5 bases, the J end lost 0 bases, and 13 bases lay between the germline ends. CDR3 amino acids: CASSRGMGATNEKLFF. CDR3 sequence (DNA): TGTGCCAGCAGTCGGGGAATGGGAGCAACTAATGAAAAACTGTTTTTT.

The CDR3 region is CASSYGISEGNTEAFF. The DNA for the CDR3 is TGTGCCAGCAGTTACGGGATTTCCGAGGGGAACACTGAAGCTTTCTTT. This sequence joins TRBV6-6 and TRBJ1-1, with no clear D. CDR3 length: 16 residues. Trimming shortened V by 2 bases and J by 1 base, and 14 bases separated the two germline ends. In germline, CDR1 is MNHNY, CDR2 SVGAGI (reference sequence).

The chain has TRBV6-1 and TRBJ2-7; 8 nucleotides agree with TRBD1. From germline, CDR1 is MNHNS and CDR2 SASEGT. The V gene end was trimmed by 7 bases and the J gene end by 2 bases; junction bases not matched to a gene: 4. The CDR3 covers 13 residues. The CDR3 DNA sequence: TGTGCCAGCAACGACAGGGGCCCCTACGAGCAGTACTTC. This gives the protein CASNDRGPYEQYF.

This chain connects TRBV19 to TRBJ2-7, with 9 positions matching TRBD2. The junction had 5 bases not matched to a gene; V was cut back by 5 bases and J by 3 bases. The CDR3 length is 14 residues. Germline V gene lookup returns CDR1 LNHDA and CDR2 SQIVND (reference sequence). The CDR3 DNA reads as TGTGCCAGTAGTGCGGCGGGGGGGGGCTACGAGCAGTACTTC. It encodes CASSAAGGGYEQYF.

The V gene is TRBV28, the J gene TRBJ1-2; D is unclear. V was clipped by 4 bases and J by 4 bases, with 7 bases between them. From germline, CDR1 is MDHEN and CDR2 SYDVKM. This CDR3 is 12 amino acids long. The CDR3 coding sequence is TGTGCCAGCAGTTACCTATTCTATGGCTACACCTTC. Translation: CASSYLFYGYTF.

V usage is TRBV6-5 and J usage is TRBJ2-1, with a tentative D call TRBD1 (5 bases). This CDR3 contains 15 residues. Trimming took 2 bases from V and 3 from J, leaving 11 bases between them. Germline loops: CDR1 MNHEY, CDR2 SVGAGI. This chain's CDR3 is CASSYVTGGYNEQFF. CDR3 bases: TGTGCCAGCAGTTACGTCACAGGTGGCTACAATGAGCAGTTCTTC.

The rearrangement links TRBV6-4 to TRBJ2-3, with a possible D match to TRBD2 (5 bases). Germline CDR1 reads MRHNA; CDR2 reads SNTAGT. This CDR3 has 15 amino acids. The V end was cut by 6 bases, the J end by 4 bases, with 17 bases between. The CDR3 loop is CASSAEAGDADTQYF. The CDR3, as DNA: TGTGCCAGCAGCGCGGAGGCCGGCGATGCAGATACGCAGTATTTT.